This T cell receptor beta chain was observed in a study of T cell changes during pregnancy in multiple sclerosis. Profiling relied on immunoSEQ multiplex PCR, and the TCRdb table lists in-frame clones only, not all of them. The table records roughly 84,000 clones, 85% to 95% of them present only once. The CDR3 is made up of 15 amino acids. Losses at the gene ends were 0 bases for V and 3 bases for J; bases not matched to a gene: 2. CDR1 is MGHRA and CDR2 is YSYEKL in the germline V gene. This TCR was recovered from a female donor in good health, enrolled as a control in a pregnancy study. The rearrangement links TRBV4-1 to TRBJ2-7; 10 bases match TRBD1. The sample here was peripheral blood, taken in the third trimester of pregnancy. CDR3 amino acids: CASSQERTGGYEQYF. CDR3 sequence (DNA): TGCGCCAGCAGCCAAGAGAGGACAGGGGGCTACGAGCAGTACTTC.